Here is one T cell receptor beta chain with its context. Other nucleotide sequences from this sample produce the same CDR3. This sample was included in a study of blood T cell repertoires in COVID-19. Looking at the study overall: Italy, Spain and the United States were the sources of the convalescent and acute COVID-19 samples.

Profiling relied on immunoSEQ multiplex PCR, and the TCRdb table lists in-frame clones only, not all of them. The sample consists of under 250,000 clones, 82% of them appearing once. Germline CDR1 SGHDN, CDR2 FVKESK. This CDR3 contains 13 residues. The ends were cut back, 1 base at V and 4 bases at J, with 7 bases in the middle. Individuals drawn from 24 US areas were roughly 18 to 95 years old. Each recovered donor of Cohort 3 presented with two negative PCRs, clearance, or symptom resolution. This chain connects TRBV14 to TRBJ1-2; no clear D. Sequencing used PBMCs or T cells enriched from blood (not recorded which). The clonotype originates from a woman in her fifties or sixties who had recovered from COVID-19. This CDR3 is CASSQGQAYGYTF. The CDR3 DNA reads TGTGCCAGCAGCCAAGGTCAGGCCTATGGCTACACCTTC. Filled out from reference TRBV14 and TRBJ1-2, the complete variable domain reads EAGVTQFPSHSVIEKGQTVTLRCDPISGHDNLYWYRRVMGKEIKFLLHFVKESKQDESGMPNNRFLAERTGGTYSTLKVQPAELEDSGVYFCASSQGQAYGYTFGSGTRLTVV.